The clone carrying this TCR beta chain has just one count. Produced via immunoSEQ multiplex PCR; TCRdb's table is partial and in-frame only. In the table there are roughly 100,000 clones, roughly 90% of which are singletons. Germline V gene sequence: CDR1 LGHDT, CDR2 YNNKEL (reference sequence). Trimming cost V 0 bases and J 11 bases; bases outside gene matches: 7. The CDR3 runs 14 residues. The data are from a study of blood T cell repertoires in COVID-19. Study-level information: Samples came from the United States, Italy and Spain, spanning acute and convalescent COVID-19.

Sample: peripheral blood. The chain joins TRBV3-1 (or the pseudogene TRBV3-2) to TRBJ2-1; 7 bases fit TRBD1. The receptor was derived from a human donor in a cohort sampled during active COVID-19. CDR3 amino acids: CASSQDRTGRKQFF. The CDR3 region has the DNA TGTGCCAGCAGCCAAGACCGGACAGGACGAAAGCAGTTCTTC.